This TCR beta chain was identified in a study of beta chain features in type 1 diabetes. Study results and limitations: PCR might preferentially amplify shorter templates, equally in patients and controls. Cells that show high TCR expression could be over-represented by cDNA sequencing. VDJ junctions sequenced from type 1 diabetes patients showed fewer insertions and more deletions.

Trimming at V came to 3 bases and at J to 2 bases, leaving 8 bases not matched to a gene. The CDR3 consists of 16 residues. Germline V CDR1 and CDR2: SGDLS, YYNGEE. With regard to this clone: The antigen is undetermined.

What was sequenced were expressed TCRB transcripts, since all of the isolated RNA had been reverse transcribed. Some clones are missing from TCRdb's copy, which holds only in-frame ones; the method was immunoSEQ multiplex PCR. This sample carries 200,000 to 250,000 clones, over 8.5% of them seen once, and the ten largest clones take just under 0.035%. Based on CD45RO/CCR7/CD25/CD127/CD95/CD27, CD4+ regulatory, stem cell-like memory, naive and central memory cells were sorted. Material: naive CD4+ T cells from blood. The chain recombines TRBV9 with TRBJ2-3; 8 positions agree with TRBD2. The sequence was collected from a woman aged 18-35 years in good health. The CDR3 nucleotides are TGTGCCAGCAGCGGCACTAGCGGACCATCCACAGATACGCAGTATTTT. As protein: CASSGTSGPSTDTQYF.